This passage covers 20 T cell receptor beta chains from one sample sequenced in a study of spatial heterogeneity in lung cancer. Time point meaning: sample taken at primary tumor resection. TCRdb passed the 5' RACE reads through MiXCR, listing each CDR3 protein once. The sample contains 50,000 to 75,000 distinct CDR3 sequences, 6.3% of which appear only once. The source was PBMCs, collected at surgery. Source of these receptors: a female donor with early-stage non-small cell lung cancer.

This clonotype was observed at least ten times. The V and J genes are TRBV10-2 and TRBJ1-1, with TRBD1 as a possible D gene (5 bases). The CDR3 covers 14 residues. V was cut by 0 bases and J by 10 bases, with 15 bases left in between. Germline CDR1 WSHSY, CDR2 SAAADI. The CDR3 region is CASSESDSGGRAFF. The CDR3 coding sequence is TGCGCCAGCAGTGAGTCGGATAGTGGGGGTAGAGCTTTCTTT.

This clonotype was detected ten times or more. V is TRBV6-5 and J is TRBJ2-3; no definite D call. This CDR3 has 12 residues. The V end lost 6 bases, the J end lost 0 bases, and 4 bases lay between the germline ends. In germline, CDR1 is MNHEY, CDR2 SVGAGI. The CDR3 protein is CASRDSTDTQYF. In DNA form, the CDR3 reads TGTGCCAGCAGGGACAGCACAGATACGCAGTATTTT.

In its sample, this clonotype was seen many times. This chain connects TRBV24-1 to TRBJ2-1; unclear D gene. Trimming stripped 2 bases from V and 9 bases from J, with 7 bases between. Germline values: CDR1 KGHDR, CDR2 SFDVKD. The CDR3 sequence is 12 residues long. The CDR3 coding sequence is TGTGCCACCAGTGATTCGAGGATTGAGCAGTTCTTC. The encoded protein is CATSDSRIEQFF.

This clonotype qualifies as medium-sized. Here the CDR3 DNA reads TGCAGCGCCCGCACCGGGACTAGCGGGACCAACTCCTACAATGAGCAGTTCTTC. Translating gives CSARTGTSGTNSYNEQFF. The chain has TRBV29-1 and TRBJ2-1; 13 bases agree with TRBD2. This CDR3 is built from 18 residues. The ends lost 7 bases at V and 0 bases at J; junction bases unmatched: 12. The V gene's germline CDR1 is SQVTM and CDR2 ANQGSEA.

This clonotype appeared a few times. The rearrangement joins TRBV20-1 to TRBJ2-5; TRBD2 matches at 8 bases. The CDR3 sequence is 15 residues long. CDR1 and CDR2 from the germline V gene are DFQATT and SNEGSKA (reference sequence). V dropped 0 bases and J dropped 3; count of bases not matched to a gene: 6. The CDR3 is CSARDLRAGEETQYF. CDR3 bases: TGCAGTGCTAGAGATTTGAGAGCGGGGGAAGAGACCCAGTACTTC.

This clonotype was seen repeatedly, ten times or more. The rearrangement uses TRBV6-6 and TRBJ2-7; 10 bases are shared with TRBD1. The CDR3 loop spans 14 amino acids. V trimming: 10 bases; J trimming: 2 bases; junction bases outside the gene matches: 8. The germline V gene has CDR1 MNHNY and CDR2 SVGAGI (reference sequence). CDR3 region: CATSGTGAPYEQYV. As DNA, the CDR3 is TGTGCCACCTCCGGGACAGGGGCCCCCTACGAGCAGTACGTC.

This clonotype was seen a few times. The chain combines TRBV27 with TRBJ2-3; 9 bases are a match to TRBD2. There are 15 residues in the CDR3. Germline values: CDR1 MNHEY, CDR2 SMNVEV (reference sequence). With V trimmed by 8 bases and J by 6 bases, 12 bases remained unmatched. DNA of the CDR3: TGTGCCAGCTCCATCGGCGGGGGGGCTGGGGATACGCAGTATTTT. Protein: CASSIGGGAGDTQYF.

This clonotype occurred many times. The V and J genes are TRBV11-2 and TRBJ2-3, with D perhaps matching TRBD1 (6 bases). The CDR3 runs 13 residues. Germline V gene data show CDR1 as SGHAT and CDR2 as FQNNGV. V lost 4 bases, J lost 3 bases, and 8 bases lay in between. For the CDR3, the DNA is TGTGCCAGCAGCTCACAGGGAACAGATACGCAGTATTTT. Translation gives CASSSQGTDTQYF. The full variable domain, with the rest looked up from reference TRBV11-2 and TRBJ2-3, is EAGVAQSPRYKIIEKRQSVAFWCNPISGHATLYWYQQILGQGPKLLIQFQNNGVVDDSQLPKDRFSAERLKGVDSTLKIQPAKLEDSAVYLCASSSQGTDTQYFGPGTRLTVL.

This clonotype was detected ten times or more. The V and J genes are TRBV27 and TRBJ2-7; TRBD1 matches 7 bases. The CDR3 has 14 amino acids. Germline values: CDR1 MNHEY, CDR2 SMNVEV (reference sequence). Trimming took 8 bases from V and 7 from J; bases not matched to a gene: 14. The CDR3 region is CASRLTGWAGEQYF. In DNA, the CDR3 is TGTGCCAGCCGCTTGACAGGGTGGGCAGGAGAGCAGTACTTC.

The V and J genes are TRBV18 and TRBJ1-1, with D possibly being TRBD1 (6 bases). Germline CDR1 is KGHSH and CDR2 is LQKENI. V was pared by 3 bases and J by 2 bases, with 16 bases between. The CDR3 consists of 16 residues. The CDR3 region is CASSPKQGGENTEAFF. The CDR3 nucleotides are TGTGCCAGCTCACCGAAACAGGGTGGGGAAAACACTGAAGCTTTCTTT.

This clonotype turned up a few times. The CDR3 is CASSSAGLAGSYEQYF. The CDR3 nucleotides read TGTGCCAGCAGTTCCGCCGGACTAGCGGGCTCCTACGAGCAGTACTTC. The chain couples TRBV28 to TRBJ2-7; 11 nucleotides match TRBD2. V lost 4 bases and J lost 0; bases outside the gene matches: 5. Germline CDR1 is MDHEN and CDR2 is SYDVKM. The CDR3 extends over 16 amino acids. Variable domain in full (rest from reference TRBV28 and TRBJ2-7): DVKVTQSSRYLVKRTGEKVFLECVQDMDHENMFWYRQDPGLGLRLIYFSYDVKMKEKGDIPEGYSVSREKKERFSLILESASTNQTSMYLCASSSAGLAGSYEQYFGPGTRLTVT.

This clonotype was seen a few times. V and J are TRBV6-1 and TRBJ2-5; D might be TRBD2 (5 bases). This CDR3 has 15 amino acids. Germline CDR1 and CDR2: MNHNS and SASEGT. Trimming removed 4 bases at V and 5 bases at J, with 17 bases between. CDR3 residues: CASSVGLVAGETQYF. The CDR3 DNA follows: TGTGCCAGCAGTGTCGGACTGGTCGCCGGCGAGACCCAGTACTTC.

There are many counts of this clonotype. The chain has TRBV12-5 and TRBJ1-5; 7 nucleotides line up with TRBD1. The CDR3 sequence is 15 residues long. After removal of 3 bases from V and 4 bases from J, the junction contained 6 bases not matched to a gene. Germline V lookup: CDR1 LGHNT, CDR2 FRNRAP. The chain's CDR3 is CASGFGTATNQPQHF. The CDR3 DNA is TGTGCTAGTGGTTTTGGGACAGCTACAAATCAGCCCCAGCATTTT. Based on the CDR3 plus reference TRBV12-5 and TRBJ1-5, the full variable domain is DARVTQTPRHKVTEMGQEVTMRCQPILGHNTVFWYRQTMMQGLELLAYFRNRAPLDDSGMPKDRFSAEMPDATLATLKIQPSEPRDSAVYFCASGFGTATNQPQHFGDGTRLSIL.

The V gene is TRBV29-1, the J gene TRBJ1-4; D is possibly TRBD1 (5 bases). The germline V gene encodes CDR1 SQVTM and CDR2 ANQGSEA. This CDR3 comprises 13 residues. Trimming stripped 3 bases from V and 6 bases from J, with 11 bases between. The CDR3 bases are TGCAGCGTTGAGAGGGGAGGGGATGAAAAACTGTTTTTT. This sequence encodes CSVERGGDEKLFF. Full variable domain (remainder filled in from reference TRBV29-1 and TRBJ1-4): SAVISQKPSRDICQRGTSLTIQCQVDSQVTMMFWYRQQPGQSLTLIATANQGSEATYESGFVIDKFPISRPNLTFSTLTVSNMSPEDSSIYLCSVERGGDEKLFFGSGTQLSVL.

This clonotype was counted many times. Here the CDR3 reads CSVSGLAGGQQDTQYF. The CDR3 DNA reads as TGCAGCGTTTCCGGACTAGCGGGGGGGCAACAAGATACGCAGTATTTT. The gene calls are TRBV29-1 and TRBJ2-3; 15 bases are a match to TRBD2. Trimming took 5 bases from V and 5 from J; bases not matched to a gene: 8. The CDR3 has 16 amino acids. The germline CDR1 and CDR2 sequences are SQVTM and ANQGSEA.

This clonotype was found many times. This chain uses TRBV7-8 with TRBJ2-3; D may be TRBD2 (6 bases). This CDR3 has 12 amino acids. Germline lookup yields CDR1 SGHVS and CDR2 FQNEAQ. Trimming left V 5 bases short and J 10 bases short, with 13 bases between. The CDR3, as DNA: TGTGCCAGCAGCGGAACCGGGACTGCGCAGTATTTT. This sequence encodes CASSGTGTAQYF. The entire variable domain, with the rest obtained from reference TRBV7-8 and TRBJ2-3, is as follows: GAGVSQSPRYKVAKRGQDVALRCDPISGHVSLFWYQQALGQGPEFLTYFQNEAQLDKSGLPSDRFFAERPEGSVSTLKIQRTQQEDSAVYLCASSGTGTAQYFGPGTRLTVL.

This clonotype was recorded many times. This chain connects TRBV5-5 to TRBJ2-3; D call uncertain. This CDR3 contains 14 residues. V lost 6 bases and J 2 bases, leaving 13 bases between the germline ends. CDR1 is SGHKS and CDR2 is YYEKEE in the germline V gene (reference sequence). The chain's CDR3 is CASTPGHLTDTQYF. The CDR3 nucleotides read TGTGCCAGCACCCCGGGCCACCTCACAGATACGCAGTATTTT.

This clonotype was counted only a few times. The chain recombines TRBV18 with TRBJ2-3, with D unclear. The germline CDR1 and CDR2 sequences are KGHSH and LQKENI. V dropped 3 bases and J dropped 3 bases, with 10 bases sitting between them. The CDR3 contains 14 residues. CDR3 DNA sequence: TGTGCCAGCTCACCCCCCATTGGGACAGATACGCAGTATTTT. It translates to CASSPPIGTDTQYF. Full variable domain (remainder filled in from reference TRBV18 and TRBJ2-3): NAGVMQNPRHLVRRRGQEARLRCSPMKGHSHVYWYRQLPEEGLKFMVYLQKENIIDESGMPKERFSAEFPKEGPSILRIQQVVRGDSAAYFCASSPPIGTDTQYFGPGTRLTVL.

The chain links TRBV20-1 to TRBJ1-5; maybe TRBD1 (6 bases). Germline CDR1 and CDR2: DFQATT and SNEGSKA (reference sequence). There are 15 residues in the CDR3. Trimming removed 4 bases from V and 0 bases from J, with 13 bases in between. The CDR3 DNA is TGCAGTGCTATTTGGGGGGGCTATAGCAATCAGCCCCAGCATTTT. Translated: CSAIWGGYSNQPQHF.

At least ten counts were recorded for this clonotype. The chain employs TRBV28 and TRBJ2-7; D gene ambiguous. The germline CDR1 and CDR2 sequences are MDHEN and SYDVKM. The length of the CDR3 is 15 residues. V was shortened by 7 bases and J by 3 bases, with 19 bases between the two germline ends. Here the CDR3 DNA reads TGTGCCAGCAACCCCCCGGGTGGCTTCGTCTACGAGCAGTACTTC. It yields the protein CASNPPGGFVYEQYF.